The 21 T cell receptor beta chains reported below all come from one sample, sequenced in a study of OX40 agonist ivuxolimab in advanced cancers. The table came from immunoSEQ multiplex PCR; TCRdb's copy has only in-frame clones and leaves some out. The sample comprises about 89,000 clones, around nine tenths of which are singletons, and approximately 0.28% rests with the top ten. Material: CD4+ or CD8+ T cells sorted from blood, obtained in a trial of the OX40 agonist ivuxolimab. The origin of the receptors is an adult with an advanced solid tumor such as melanoma, head and neck, liver or kidney cancer.

The V call is TRBV15, the J call TRBJ2-7, with D maybe TRBD2 (6 bases). Germline V gives CDR1 LNHNV, CDR2 YYDKDF (reference sequence). The V end lost 0 bases, the J end lost 5 bases, and 11 bases lay between the germline ends. The CDR3 is 14 amino acids. DNA of the CDR3: TGTGCCACCAGCAGAGATGGGGGGTCTGACGAGCAGTACTTC. This codes for CATSRDGGSDEQYF.

The V call is TRBV21-1, the J call TRBJ2-3; TRBD1 is the table's D call, not checked against the DNA. TRBV21-1 constitutes a pseudogene. The CDR3 is 15 amino acids. CDR3 region: CASIPTGGRTDTQYF. The CDR3 DNA sequence: TGTGCCAGCATCCCGACAGGGGGCCGCACAGATACGCAGTATTTT.

The chain carries TRBV7-2 and TRBJ2-7; 7 bases agree with TRBD2. Per germline, CDR1 SGHTA and CDR2 FQGNSA. Losses at the gene ends were 0 bases for V and 3 bases for J; bases not matched to a gene: 5. CDR3 size: 15 residues. The DNA of the CDR3 is TGTGCCAGCAGCTTAGCCCTAGCGGACTACTACGAGCAGTACTTC. Protein product: CASSLALADYYEQYF. The complete variable domain, with remaining parts taken from reference TRBV7-2 and TRBJ2-7, reads GAGVSQSPSNKVTEKGKDVELRCDPISGHTALYWYRQSLGQGLEFLIYFQGNSAPDKSGLPSDRFSAERTGGSVSTLTIQRTQQEDSAVYLCASSLALADYYEQYFGPGTRLTVT.

The rearrangement links TRBV4-1 to TRBJ2-5, with D possibly matching TRBD2 (6 bases). The J call may be in error: the DNA end matches TRBJ2-7 better. The CDR3 runs to 16 residues. Germline V gives CDR1 MGHRA, CDR2 YSYEKL. The CDR3 DNA reads as TGCGCCAGCAGCCTATCGTTCTCGGGACTCTCCTACGAGCAGTACTTC. Amino acid sequence: CASSLSFSGLSYEQYF.

V usage is TRBV7-8 and J usage is TRBJ2-1; D possibly matches TRBD1 or TRBD2 (5 bases each). The V end was cut by 2 bases, the J end by 10 bases, with 12 bases between. Germline V lookup: CDR1 SGHVS, CDR2 FQNEAQ. CDR3 size: 13 residues. CDR3 nucleotides: TGTGCCAGCAGCTTATCCGGGACGAGCGAGCAGTTCTTC. Amino acids: CASSLSGTSEQFF.

The genes are TRBV5-1 and TRBJ2-2; 13 bases fit TRBD2. Trimming removed 5 bases from V and 0 bases from J; junction bases left unmatched: 10. The CDR3 consists of 19 residues. The germline V gene encodes CDR1 SGHRS and CDR2 YFSETQ. CDR3 DNA sequence: TGCGCCAGCAGACCGTGGACTAGCGGGGGAGCTCCGAACACCGGGGAGCTGTTTTTT. Translated, it gives CASRPWTSGGAPNTGELFF.

The V and J genes are TRBV19 and TRBJ2-3, with 8 bases that match TRBD2. CDR3 size: 14 residues. From germline, CDR1 is LNHDA and CDR2 SQIVND (reference sequence). V lost 5 bases and J lost 3; bases outside the gene matches: 4. The CDR3 region has the DNA TGTGCCAGTAGTGCGAGCGGGGGTACAGATACGCAGTATTTT. Residues: CASSASGGTDTQYF.

This chain links TRBV19 with TRBJ1-2, with 11 bases that match TRBD1. Germline CDR1 reads LNHDA; CDR2 reads SQIVND (reference sequence). The CDR3 covers 15 residues. V trimming: 10 bases; J trimming: 7 bases; junction bases outside the gene matches: 14. The CDR3 sequence is CATSPGQGALGGYTF. The CDR3 nucleotides are TGTGCCACCAGCCCCGGACAGGGGGCTTTAGGTGGCTACACCTTC.

In DNA form, the CDR3 reads TGTGCCAGCAGTCAGGCGGTAGCGGGGCGGGAGACCCAGTACTTC. Translation gives CASSQAVAGRETQYF. The chain is built from TRBV7-9 and TRBJ2-5, with 8 bases that match TRBD2. CDR1 and CDR2 from the germline V gene are SEHNR and FQNEAQ (reference sequence). The CDR3 totals 15 residues. Trimming cost V 6 bases and J 5 bases; bases outside gene matches: 11.

The chain couples TRBV6-5 to TRBJ2-5, with 8 bases identical to TRBD2. Trimming took 2 bases from V and 1 from J; bases not matched to a gene: 6. CDR1 MNHEY and CDR2 SVGAGI come from the germline V gene. This CDR3 region has 16 residues. The chain's CDR3 is CASSYQSGGLQETQYF. In DNA form, the CDR3 reads TGTGCCAGCAGTTACCAGAGCGGGGGCCTCCAAGAGACCCAGTACTTC.

The DNA for the CDR3 is TGTGCCAGCAGCAGGGAAAGGTACGAGCAGTACTTC. This encodes CASSRERYEQYF. The chain couples TRBV5-6 to TRBJ2-7; no definite D call. Germline V CDR1 and CDR2: SGHDT, YYEEEE. Trimming cost V 4 bases and J 4 bases, with 9 bases left between them. This CDR3 is 12 amino acids long. Full variable domain (rest looked up from reference TRBV5-6 and TRBJ2-7): DAGVTQSPTHLIKTRGQQVTLRCSPKSGHDTVSWYQQALGQGPQFIFQYYEEEERQRGNFPDRFSGHQFPNYSSELNVNALLLGDSALYLCASSRERYEQYFGPGTRLTVT.

J is TRBJ1-6 and V is TRBV19; D call uncertain. Between the trimmed V and J ends, which lost 3 bases and 5 bases, there was a span of 11 bases. The V gene's germline CDR1 is LNHDA and CDR2 SQIVND (reference sequence). The CDR3 consists of 15 residues. CDR3 nucleotides: TGTGCCAGTAGTATCGGACGGACTAATAATTCACCCCTCCACTTT. Its translation: CASSIGRTNNSPLHF.

The rearrangement joins TRBV5-4 to TRBJ1-3; the D is unclear. The V end lost 2 bases, the J end lost 0 bases, and 6 bases lay between the germline ends. The CDR3 runs to 14 residues. From germline, CDR1 is SGHNT and CDR2 YYREEE (reference sequence). The CDR3 here is CASSFYSSGNTIYF. DNA of the CDR3: TGTGCCAGCAGCTTCTACAGCTCTGGAAACACCATATATTTT.

This sequence joins TRBV27 and TRBJ2-7; D might be TRBD2 (5 bases). The CDR3 is 14 amino acids. The V gene lost 6 bases and the J gene lost 2 bases, with 14 bases spanning the gap. Germline V lookup: CDR1 MNHEY, CDR2 SMNVEV (reference sequence). This CDR3 is CASRDAGKTYEQYF. The CDR3 DNA sequence: TGTGCCAGCAGAGATGCCGGGAAGACCTACGAGCAGTACTTC.

The chain carries TRBV7-2 and TRBJ1-2; 10 bases are shared with TRBD1. Looked up from germline, CDR1 is SGHTA and CDR2 is FQGNSA. The CDR3 runs 14 residues. The J segment lost 10 bases and the V segment lost 5 bases, leaving 10 bases of the junction unmatched. CDR3 sequence: CASSAPRTGGNYTF. Written as DNA, the CDR3 is TGTGCCAGCAGCGCGCCTCGGACAGGGGGGAACTACACCTTC. The variable domain in full, with the rest retrieved from reference TRBV7-2 and TRBJ1-2, is GAGVSQSPSNKVTEKGKDVELRCDPISGHTALYWYRQSLGQGLEFLIYFQGNSAPDKSGLPSDRFSAERTGGSVSTLTIQRTQQEDSAVYLCASSAPRTGGNYTFGSGTRLTVV.

The V gene is TRBV11-2, the J gene TRBJ1-6; 8 bases agree with TRBD1. The CDR3 extends over 16 amino acids. V lost 2 bases to trimming and J lost 6 bases; unmatched junction nucleotides: 6. In germline, CDR1 is SGHAT, CDR2 FQNNGV. CDR3 DNA: TGTGCCAGCAGCTTAACGGACAGGGCCCCTAATTCACCCCTCCACTTT. Its protein product is CASSLTDRAPNSPLHF.

The gene calls are TRBV7-9 and TRBJ1-3; possible D gene TRBD1, 5 bases. The CDR3 runs 15 residues. Germline V gene sequence: CDR1 SEHNR, CDR2 FQNEAQ (reference sequence). The V and J ends lost 5 bases and 0 bases respectively, with 11 bases between them. The CDR3 DNA is TGTGCCAGCAGCCAGGTGACAGCCTCTGGAAACACCATATATTTT. Translated: CASSQVTASGNTIYF.

The V and J genes are TRBV14 and TRBJ2-2, with D unresolved. The CDR3 covers 13 residues. The germline V gene has CDR1 SGHDN and CDR2 FVKESK. The V end was cut by 4 bases, the J end by 7 bases, with 10 bases between. The CDR3 is CASSPVSHGELFF. For the CDR3, the DNA is TGTGCCAGCAGCCCAGTGTCCCACGGGGAGCTGTTTTTT.

The chain couples TRBV6-5 to TRBJ1-6; D may be TRBD1 (6 bases). V dropped 11 bases and J dropped 1 base, with 12 bases sitting between them. From germline, CDR1 is MNHEY and CDR2 SVGAGI. The CDR3 contains 14 residues. CDR3 coding DNA: TGTGCCGTAGGGGGGGCGTCCTATAATTCACCCCTCCACTTT. Translating it yields CAVGGASYNSPLHF.

V usage is TRBV5-8 and J usage is TRBJ1-6; D unclear. V lost 4 bases and J 7 bases, leaving 18 bases between the germline ends. The germline gives CDR1 SGHTS, CDR2 YDEGEE. CDR3 length: 16 amino acids. The CDR3 coding sequence is TGTGCCAGCAGCCCGGAAGGGTCCTGGGGAAATTCACCCCTCCACTTT. This encodes CASSPEGSWGNSPLHF.

This chain uses TRBV14 with TRBJ2-6, with 7 bases matching TRBD1. J lost 2 bases, V lost 0 bases, and 4 bases had no gene match. The germline V gene has CDR1 SGHDN and CDR2 FVKESK. This CDR3 is 17 amino acids long. The CDR3 coding sequence is TGTGCCAGCAGCCAAGAGACAGGGATCCCTGGGGCCAACGTCCTGACTTTC. Translating gives CASSQETGIPGANVLTF.